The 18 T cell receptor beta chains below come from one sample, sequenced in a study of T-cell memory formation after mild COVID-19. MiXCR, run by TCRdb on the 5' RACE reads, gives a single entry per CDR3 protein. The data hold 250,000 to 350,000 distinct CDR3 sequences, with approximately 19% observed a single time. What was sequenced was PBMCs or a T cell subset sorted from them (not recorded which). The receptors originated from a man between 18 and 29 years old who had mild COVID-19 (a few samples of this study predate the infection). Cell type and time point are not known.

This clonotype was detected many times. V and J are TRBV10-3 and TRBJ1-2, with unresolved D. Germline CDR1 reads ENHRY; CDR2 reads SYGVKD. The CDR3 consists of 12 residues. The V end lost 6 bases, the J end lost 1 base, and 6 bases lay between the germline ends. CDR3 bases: TGTGCCATCAGAAGACATAACTATGGCTACACCTTC. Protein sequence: CAIRRHNYGYTF.

The CDR3 DNA reads TGTGCCAGCAGTTTTAATTCGGAACTTGAGCAGTTCTTC. Translating it yields CASSFNSELEQFF. The chain has TRBV27 and TRBJ2-1, with no clear D. The CDR3 covers 13 residues. V was cut by 3 bases and J by 9 bases, with 12 bases left in between. Germline loops: CDR1 MNHEY, CDR2 SMNVEV (reference sequence).

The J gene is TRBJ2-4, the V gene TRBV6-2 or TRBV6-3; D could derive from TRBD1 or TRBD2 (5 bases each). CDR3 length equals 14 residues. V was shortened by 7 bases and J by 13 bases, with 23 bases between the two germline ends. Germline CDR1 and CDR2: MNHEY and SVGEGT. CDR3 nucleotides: TGTGCCAGCACCCCTCACCGGGACCCCTGGGGACAGTACTTC. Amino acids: CASTPHRDPWGQYF.

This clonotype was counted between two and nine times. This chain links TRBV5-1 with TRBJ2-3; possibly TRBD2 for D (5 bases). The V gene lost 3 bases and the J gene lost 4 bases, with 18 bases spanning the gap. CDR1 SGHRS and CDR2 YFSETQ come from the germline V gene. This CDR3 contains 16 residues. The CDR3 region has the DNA TGCGCCAGCAGCTGGGCGGGTGTACGCACCCCAGATACGCAGTATTTT. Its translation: CASSWAGVRTPDTQYF.

CDR3 nucleotides: TGTGCCAGCAGCCAGGGTGTATGGGAGACCCAGTACTTC. It translates to CASSQGVWETQYF. The V and J genes are TRBV14 and TRBJ2-5; D remains ambiguous. Germline V gene lookup returns CDR1 SGHDN and CDR2 FVKESK. The germline V and J ends were trimmed by 3 bases and 5 bases, with 10 bases remaining between them. The CDR3 is 13 residues long. Full variable domain (outside the CDR3, taken from reference TRBV14 and TRBJ2-5): EAGVTQFPSHSVIEKGQTVTLRCDPISGHDNLYWYRRVMGKEIKFLLHFVKESKQDESGMPNNRFLAERTGGTYSTLKVQPAELEDSGVYFCASSQGVWETQYFGPGTRLLVL.

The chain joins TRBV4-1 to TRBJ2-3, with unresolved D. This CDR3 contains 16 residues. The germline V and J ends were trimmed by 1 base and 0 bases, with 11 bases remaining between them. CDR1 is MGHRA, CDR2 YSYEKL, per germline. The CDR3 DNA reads TGCGCCAGCAGCCAAGGGTACACCTCTAGCACAGATACGCAGTATTTT. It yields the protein CASSQGYTSSTDTQYF.

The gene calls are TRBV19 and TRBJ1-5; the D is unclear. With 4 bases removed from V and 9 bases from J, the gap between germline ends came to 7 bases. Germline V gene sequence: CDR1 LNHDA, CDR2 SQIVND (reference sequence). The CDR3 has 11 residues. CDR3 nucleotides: TGTGCCAGTAGTACCACTGGGCCCCAGCATTTT. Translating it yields CASSTTGPQHF.

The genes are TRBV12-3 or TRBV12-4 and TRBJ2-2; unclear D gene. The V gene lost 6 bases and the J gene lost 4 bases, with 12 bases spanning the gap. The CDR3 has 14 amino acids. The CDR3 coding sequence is TGTGCCAGCAGCTTATCAGTTACCACCGGGGAGCTGTTTTTT. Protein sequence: CASSLSVTTGELFF.

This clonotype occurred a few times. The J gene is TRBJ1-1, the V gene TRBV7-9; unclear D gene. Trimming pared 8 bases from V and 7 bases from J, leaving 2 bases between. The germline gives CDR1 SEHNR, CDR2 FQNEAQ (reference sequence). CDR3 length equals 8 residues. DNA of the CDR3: TGTGCCAGCGGTGAAGCTTTCTTT. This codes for CASGEAFF.

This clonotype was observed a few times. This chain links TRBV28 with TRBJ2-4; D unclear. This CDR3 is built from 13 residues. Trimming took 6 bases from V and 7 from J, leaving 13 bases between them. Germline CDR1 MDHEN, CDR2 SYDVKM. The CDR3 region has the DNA TGTGCCAGCAGACCGGGCCCCGGGAACATTCAGTACTTC. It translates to CASRPGPGNIQYF.

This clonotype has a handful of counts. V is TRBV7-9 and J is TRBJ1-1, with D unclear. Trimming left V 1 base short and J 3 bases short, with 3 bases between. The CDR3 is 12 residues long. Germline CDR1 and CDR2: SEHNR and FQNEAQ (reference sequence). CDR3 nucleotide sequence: TGTGCCAGCAGCTTAGATGACACTGAAGCTTTCTTT. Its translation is CASSLDDTEAFF.

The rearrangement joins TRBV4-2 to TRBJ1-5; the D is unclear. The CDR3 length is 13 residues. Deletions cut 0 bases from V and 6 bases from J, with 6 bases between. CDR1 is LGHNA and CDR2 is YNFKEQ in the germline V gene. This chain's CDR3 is CASSQEKGQPQHF. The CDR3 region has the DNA TGTGCCAGCAGCCAAGAAAAGGGTCAGCCCCAGCATTTT.

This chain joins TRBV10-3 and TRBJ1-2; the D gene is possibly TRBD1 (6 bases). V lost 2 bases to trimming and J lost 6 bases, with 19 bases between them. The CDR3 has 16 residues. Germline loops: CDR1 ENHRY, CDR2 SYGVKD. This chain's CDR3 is CAISEEQGPPLDGYTF. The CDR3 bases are TGTGCCATCAGTGAGGAACAGGGCCCGCCGTTGGATGGCTACACCTTC.

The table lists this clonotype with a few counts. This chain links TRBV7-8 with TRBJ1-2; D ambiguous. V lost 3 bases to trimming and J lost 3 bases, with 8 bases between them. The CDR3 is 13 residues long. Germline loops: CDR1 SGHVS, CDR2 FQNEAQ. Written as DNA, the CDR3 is TGTGCCAGCAGCTTTGCCGAATACTATGGCTACACCTTC. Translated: CASSFAEYYGYTF.

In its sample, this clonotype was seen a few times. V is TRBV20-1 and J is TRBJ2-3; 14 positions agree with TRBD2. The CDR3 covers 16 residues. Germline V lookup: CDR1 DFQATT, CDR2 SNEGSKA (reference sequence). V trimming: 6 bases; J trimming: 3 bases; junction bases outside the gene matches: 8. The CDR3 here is CSAEVTSGGATDTQYF. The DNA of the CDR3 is TGCAGTGCAGAAGTGACTAGCGGGGGGGCAACAGATACGCAGTATTTT.

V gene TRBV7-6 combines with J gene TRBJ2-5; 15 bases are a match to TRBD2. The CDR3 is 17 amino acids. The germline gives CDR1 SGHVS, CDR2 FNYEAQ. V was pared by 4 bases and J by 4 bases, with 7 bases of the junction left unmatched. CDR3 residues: CASSSGLAGGRVETQYF. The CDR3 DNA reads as TGTGCCAGCAGCTCCGGACTAGCGGGGGGGCGGGTAGAGACCCAGTACTTC.

The CDR3 sequence: CASSPDGRYEQYV. The CDR3 DNA is TGTGCCAGCAGTCCGGACGGACGCTACGAGCAGTACGTC. This chain joins TRBV6-6 and TRBJ2-7; D unclear. CDR3 length equals 13 residues. Trimming pared 5 bases from V and 3 bases from J, leaving 11 bases between. Germline V gene lookup returns CDR1 MNHNY and CDR2 SVGAGI (reference sequence).

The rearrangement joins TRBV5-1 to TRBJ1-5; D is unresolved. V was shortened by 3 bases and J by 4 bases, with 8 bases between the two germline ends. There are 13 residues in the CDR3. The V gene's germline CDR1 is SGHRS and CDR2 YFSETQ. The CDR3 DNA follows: TGCGCCAGCAGCTCTGAGACTAATCAGCCCCAGCATTTT. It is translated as CASSSETNQPQHF. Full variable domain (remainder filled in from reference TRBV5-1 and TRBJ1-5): KAGVTQTPRYLIKTRGQQVTLSCSPISGHRSVSWYQQTPGQGLQFLFEYFSETQRNKGNFPGRFSGRQFSNSRSEMNVSTLELGDSALYLCASSSETNQPQHFGDGTRLSIL.